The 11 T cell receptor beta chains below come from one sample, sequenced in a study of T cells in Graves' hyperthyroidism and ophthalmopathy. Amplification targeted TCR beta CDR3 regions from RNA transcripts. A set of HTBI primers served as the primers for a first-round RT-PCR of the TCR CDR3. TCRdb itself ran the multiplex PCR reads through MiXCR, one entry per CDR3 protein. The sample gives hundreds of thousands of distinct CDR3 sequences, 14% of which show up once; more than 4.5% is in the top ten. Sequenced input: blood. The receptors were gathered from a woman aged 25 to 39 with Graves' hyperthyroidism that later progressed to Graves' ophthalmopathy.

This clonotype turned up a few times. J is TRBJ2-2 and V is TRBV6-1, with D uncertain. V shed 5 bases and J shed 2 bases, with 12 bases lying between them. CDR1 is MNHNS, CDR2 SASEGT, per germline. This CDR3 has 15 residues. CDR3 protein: CASSPPRVNTGELFF. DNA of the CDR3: TGTGCCAGCAGTCCCCCGAGAGTAAACACCGGGGAGCTGTTTTTT.

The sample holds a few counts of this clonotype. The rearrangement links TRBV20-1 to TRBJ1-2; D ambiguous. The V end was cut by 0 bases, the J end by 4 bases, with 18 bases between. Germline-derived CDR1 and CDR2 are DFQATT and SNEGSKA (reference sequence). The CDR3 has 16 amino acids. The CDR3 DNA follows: TGCAGTGCTAGAGAGACCCCATGGCCCCCGGGCTATGGCTACACCTTC. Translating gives CSARETPWPPGYGYTF.

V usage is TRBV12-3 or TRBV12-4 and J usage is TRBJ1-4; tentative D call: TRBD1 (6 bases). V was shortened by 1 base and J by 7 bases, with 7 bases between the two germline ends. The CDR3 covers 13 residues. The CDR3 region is CASSLGQVEKLFF. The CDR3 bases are TGTGCCAGCAGTTTAGGACAGGTTGAAAAACTGTTTTTT.

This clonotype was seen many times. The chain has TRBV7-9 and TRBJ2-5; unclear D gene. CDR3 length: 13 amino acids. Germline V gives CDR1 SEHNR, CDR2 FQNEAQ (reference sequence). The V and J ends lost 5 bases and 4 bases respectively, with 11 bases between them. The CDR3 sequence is CASSSSGGETQYF. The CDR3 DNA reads TGTGCCAGCAGCAGTTCGGGCGGAGAGACCCAGTACTTC.

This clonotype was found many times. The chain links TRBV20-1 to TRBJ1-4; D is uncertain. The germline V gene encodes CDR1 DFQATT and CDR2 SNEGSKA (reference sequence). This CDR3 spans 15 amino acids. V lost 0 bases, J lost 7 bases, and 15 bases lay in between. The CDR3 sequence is CSARDGSPSAEKLFF. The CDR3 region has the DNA TGCAGTGCTAGAGATGGGTCCCCCTCGGCTGAAAAACTGTTTTTT.

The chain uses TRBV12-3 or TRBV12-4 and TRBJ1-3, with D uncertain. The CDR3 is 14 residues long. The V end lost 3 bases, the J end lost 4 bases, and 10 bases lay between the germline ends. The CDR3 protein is CASSLVGLGNTIYF. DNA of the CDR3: TGTGCCAGCAGTTTGGTAGGGTTAGGAAACACCATATATTTT.

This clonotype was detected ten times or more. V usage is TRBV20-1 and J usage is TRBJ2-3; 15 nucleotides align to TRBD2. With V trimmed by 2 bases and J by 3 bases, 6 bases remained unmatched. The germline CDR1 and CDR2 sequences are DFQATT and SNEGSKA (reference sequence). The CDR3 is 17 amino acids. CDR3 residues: CSARTPGTSGRTDTQYF. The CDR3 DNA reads TGCAGTGCTAGAACCCCCGGGACTAGCGGGAGGACAGATACGCAGTATTTT.

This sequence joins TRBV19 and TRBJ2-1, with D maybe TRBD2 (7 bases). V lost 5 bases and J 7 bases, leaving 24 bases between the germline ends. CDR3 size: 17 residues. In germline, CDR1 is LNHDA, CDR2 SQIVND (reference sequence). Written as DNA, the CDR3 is TGTGCCAGTAGTGGGGGGGAGGGGGGAGGGGGGGTTAATGAGCAGTTCTTC. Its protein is CASSGGEGGGGVNEQFF. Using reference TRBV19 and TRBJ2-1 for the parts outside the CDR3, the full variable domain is DGGITQSPKYLFRKEGQNVTLSCEQNLNHDAMYWYRQDPGQGLRLIYYSQIVNDFQKGDIAEGYSVSREKKESFPLTVTSAQKNPTAFYLCASSGGEGGGGVNEQFFGPGTRLTVL.

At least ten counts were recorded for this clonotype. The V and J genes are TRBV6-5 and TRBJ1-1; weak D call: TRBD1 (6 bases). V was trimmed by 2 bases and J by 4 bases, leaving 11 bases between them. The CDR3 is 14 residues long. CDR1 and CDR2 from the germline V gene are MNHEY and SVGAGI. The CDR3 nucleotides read TGTGCCAGCAGTTACACGGCAGGGGCCACTGAAGCTTTCTTT. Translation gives CASSYTAGATEAFF.

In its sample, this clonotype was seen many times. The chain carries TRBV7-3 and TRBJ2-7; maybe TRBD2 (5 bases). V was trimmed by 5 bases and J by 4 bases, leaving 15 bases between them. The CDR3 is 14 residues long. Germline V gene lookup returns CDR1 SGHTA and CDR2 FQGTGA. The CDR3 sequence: CASSRGPRDYEQYF. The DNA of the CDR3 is TGTGCCAGCAGCCGCGGGCCTCGGGATTACGAGCAGTACTTC.

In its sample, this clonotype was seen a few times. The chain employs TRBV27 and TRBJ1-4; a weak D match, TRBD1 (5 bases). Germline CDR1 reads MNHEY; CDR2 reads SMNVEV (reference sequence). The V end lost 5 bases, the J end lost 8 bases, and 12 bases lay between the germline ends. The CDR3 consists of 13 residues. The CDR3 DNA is TGTGCCAGCAGTGGGGGGGGGGTCGAAAAACTGTTTTTT. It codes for CASSGGGVEKLFF.